In its sample, the clone carrying this T cell receptor (beta chain) was seen many times. This record comes from a study of Graves' ophthalmopathy and Graves' hyperthyroidism. CDR1 and CDR2 from the germline V gene are SGHTA and FQGNSA. J was trimmed by 3 bases and V by 1 base; bases with no gene match: 8. This CDR3 contains 16 residues. Investigators amplified TCR beta CDR3 regions from RNA transcripts. The first round was an RT-PCR with HTBI primers, and the second round was a multiplex PCR. A single record per CDR3 protein comes from TCRdb applying MiXCR to the multiplex PCR reads. The sample shows approximately 480,000 distinct CDR3 sequences, 14% of them seen only once.

This sequence was found in a woman aged 25 to 45 with Graves' ophthalmopathy. The chain carries TRBV7-2 and TRBJ2-7, with TRBD2 identical over 8 bases. Sample: blood. Here the CDR3 reads CASSLGGRPLSYEQYF. In nucleotides, the CDR3 is TGTGCCAGCAGCTTAGGCGGGAGGCCCCTAAGCTACGAGCAGTACTTC.